This passage covers 7 T cell receptor beta chains from one sample sequenced in a study of T cell responses to AZD1222 COVID-19 vaccine. Libraries were prepared by immunoSEQ multiplex PCR; TCRdb keeps only in-frame clonotypes and omits some of them. The sample includes about 160,000 clones, more than 70% of them seen just once. Here the sequenced sample was peripheral blood, taken on day 0 of AZD1222 vaccination. All receptors derive from an adult in good health.

The chain couples TRBV15 to TRBJ1-5; D gene uncertain. Germline V gene sequence: CDR1 LNHNV, CDR2 YYDKDF (reference sequence). Between the trimmed V and J ends, which lost 4 bases and 5 bases, there was a span of 6 bases. The CDR3 runs 12 residues. CDR3 region: CATSKPHQPQHF. For the CDR3, the DNA is TGTGCCACCAGCAAGCCCCATCAGCCCCAGCATTTT.

The genes are TRBV6-5 and TRBJ1-1; D uncertain. This CDR3 has 13 residues. The V end lost 4 bases, the J end lost 2 bases, and 8 bases lay between the germline ends. Germline values: CDR1 MNHEY, CDR2 SVGAGI. DNA of the CDR3: TGTGCCAGCAGTTGGGAGATTAACACTGAAGCTTTCTTT. Its translation is CASSWEINTEAFF.

The chain links TRBV6-2 or TRBV6-3 to TRBJ1-1; the D gene is possibly TRBD1 (6 bases). Trimming took 4 bases from V and 10 from J, leaving 13 bases between them. CDR1 is MNHEY, CDR2 SVGEGT, per germline. This CDR3 spans 12 amino acids. The CDR3 DNA is TGTGCCAGCAGTTGGGGACTGACAGGAGCTTTCTTT. Translated: CASSWGLTGAFF.

The V call is TRBV7-3, the J call TRBJ1-2; 11 nucleotides agree with TRBD1. J gave up 7 bases and V 5 bases, and 9 bases lay outside the gene matches. The CDR3 contains 15 residues. Germline-derived CDR1 and CDR2 are SGHTA and FQGTGA. The CDR3 sequence: CASSAQGQGVGGYTF. CDR3 sequence (DNA): TGTGCCAGCAGCGCCCAGGGACAGGGGGTCGGTGGCTACACCTTC.

J is TRBJ2-1 and V is TRBV6-5; maybe TRBD1 (6 bases). There are 15 residues in the CDR3. Germline loops: CDR1 MNHEY, CDR2 SVGAGI. With 8 bases removed from V and 5 bases from J, the gap between germline ends came to 19 bases. The CDR3 nucleotides read TGTGCCAGCGGAAGGACAGAGGGGCGACACAATGAGCAGTTCTTC. Translation gives CASGRTEGRHNEQFF.

CDR3 DNA sequence: TGTGCTAGTGGTAGGGGCTACGAGCAGTACTTC. Translated: CASGRGYEQYF. The J gene is TRBJ2-7, the V gene TRBV12-5; possible D gene TRBD1, 5 bases. V was pared by 5 bases and J by 3 bases, with 5 bases between. Germline V gene data show CDR1 as LGHNT and CDR2 as FRNRAP. There are 11 residues in the CDR3.

The rearrangement joins TRBV6-1 to TRBJ2-7; TRBD1 matches at 9 bases. The germline V gene encodes CDR1 MNHNS and CDR2 SASEGT. Unmatched junction bases numbered 3, after V lost 3 bases and J lost 3 bases. The CDR3 spans 14 residues. The CDR3 region has the DNA TGTGCCAGCAGTGAGGACAGGGGTGGCTACGAGCAGTACTTC. Translated: CASSEDRGGYEQYF.